Following are 21 T cell receptor beta chains from one sample sequenced in a study of shared T cell receptors in the human thymus. TCRdb's copy holds only in-frame clones and misses some; the assay was immunoSEQ multiplex PCR. Of more than 550,000 clones listed, 80% to 90% were seen once; the top ten hold 0.008% to 0.011%. In addition, the sample was reused for a study of human thymus T cells.

Input material: thymocytes. Receptor source: a girl under three years old with a congenital heart defect.

The chain has TRBV18 and TRBJ1-6; D possibly corresponds to TRBD1 (6 bases). Trimming removed 3 bases at V and 5 bases at J, with 11 bases between. The CDR3 runs 15 residues. Germline CDR1 is KGHSH and CDR2 is LQKENI. This CDR3 reads CASSPRTVNNSPLHF. CDR3 coding DNA: TGTGCCAGCTCACCCCGGACAGTTAATAATTCACCCCTCCACTTT.

The rearrangement uses TRBV5-1 and TRBJ2-2, with D possibly being TRBD2 (7 bases). CDR1 and CDR2 from the germline V gene are SGHRS and YFSETQ. V was clipped by 4 bases and J by 7 bases, with 20 bases between them. CDR3 length: 16 residues. The CDR3 nucleotides are TGCGCCAGCAGCCCGCGGGGGCCCCCGGGAGGCGGGGAGCTGTTTTTT. Protein product: CASSPRGPPGGGELFF. The variable domain in full, completed from reference TRBV5-1 and TRBJ2-2, reads KAGVTQTPRYLIKTRGQQVTLSCSPISGHRSVSWYQQTPGQGLQFLFEYFSETQRNKGNFPGRFSGRQFSNSRSEMNVSTLELGDSALYLCASSPRGPPGGGELFFGEGSRLTVL.

The V call is TRBV7-4, the J call TRBJ1-1, with unresolved D. CDR1 is SGHVT and CDR2 is SQSDAQ in the germline V gene. The CDR3 contains 16 residues. V was trimmed by 3 bases and J by 11 bases, leaving 25 bases between them. The CDR3 protein is CASSFPRIHDLVTAFF. DNA for the CDR3: TGTGCCAGCAGCTTCCCGAGGATACACGATTTGGTCACGGCTTTCTTT. Filled out from reference TRBV7-4 and TRBJ1-1, the complete variable domain reads GAGVSQSPRYKVAKRGRDVALRCDSISGHVTLYWYRQTLGQGSEVLTYSQSDAQRDKSGRPSGRFSAERPERSVSTLKIQRTEQGDSAVYLCASSFPRIHDLVTAFFGQGTRLTVV.

The chain uses TRBV4-1 and TRBJ2-5; 8 nucleotides align to TRBD2. The CDR3 is 15 amino acids. V was clipped by 5 bases and J by 1 base; unmatched bases: 6. The germline gives CDR1 MGHRA, CDR2 YSYEKL. CDR3 DNA: TGCGCCAGCAGCACACCGGGACTAGTCCAAGAGACCCAGTACTTC. Translated: CASSTPGLVQETQYF.

V gene TRBV4-3 combines with J gene TRBJ1-4; TRBD1 matches 8 bases. This CDR3 spans 14 amino acids. Germline loops: CDR1 LGHNA, CDR2 YSLEER. V shed 0 bases, J shed 8 bases, and the junction held 2 bases outside the gene matches. CDR3 loop: CASSQDRGREKLFF. The CDR3 region has the DNA TGCGCCAGCAGCCAAGACAGGGGGCGGGAAAAACTGTTTTTT.

This clone was picked up one time. CDR3: CASSPETGGSLSSGNTIYF. In nucleotides, the CDR3 is TGCGCCAGCAGCCCTGAGACAGGGGGATCTTTAAGCTCTGGAAACACCATATATTTT. This chain links TRBV4-1 with TRBJ1-3; the match to TRBD1 covers 9 bases. This CDR3 has 19 amino acids. Trimming removed 4 bases from V and 0 bases from J; junction bases left unmatched: 13. Germline CDR1 and CDR2: MGHRA and YSYEKL.

Remarks on this clone: The sample contains more than one DNA sequence encoding this CDR3. V usage is TRBV28 and J usage is TRBJ2-7; possible D gene TRBD1, 5 bases. The CDR3 sequence is 14 residues long. Germline V gives CDR1 MDHEN, CDR2 SYDVKM. V shed 2 bases and J shed 0 bases, with 8 bases lying between them. CDR3 nucleotide sequence: TGTGCCAGCAGTTTAAGAGACAGCTCCTACGAGCAGTACTTC. Its protein is CASSLRDSSYEQYF.

The genes are TRBV4-1 and TRBJ1-3, with D maybe TRBD1 (6 bases). Trimming pared 1 base from V and 5 bases from J, leaving 15 bases between. The CDR3 is 16 amino acids. Germline CDR1 MGHRA, CDR2 YSYEKL. CDR3 nucleotides: TGCGCCAGCAGCCAAGGTATAGGTCAGGGGAGAAACACCATATATTTT. It translates to CASSQGIGQGRNTIYF.

This chain links TRBV11-2 with TRBJ1-3; 8 bases agree with TRBD1. V shed 3 bases, J shed 1 base, and the junction held 5 bases outside the gene matches. The CDR3 length is 16 residues. Germline-derived CDR1 and CDR2 are SGHAT and FQNNGV. CDR3 loop: CASSLTGESSGNTIYF. CDR3 sequence (DNA): TGTGCCAGCAGCTTGACAGGGGAAAGTTCTGGAAACACCATATATTTT. The whole variable domain, remainder taken from reference TRBV11-2 and TRBJ1-3, is EAGVAQSPRYKIIEKRQSVAFWCNPISGHATLYWYQQILGQGPKLLIQFQNNGVVDDSQLPKDRFSAERLKGVDSTLKIQPAKLEDSAVYLCASSLTGESSGNTIYFGEGSWLTVV.

The chain joins TRBV25-1 to TRBJ2-1, with D perhaps TRBD1 (6 bases). The germline V gene encodes CDR1 MGHDK and CDR2 SYGVNS. The V end was cut by 6 bases, the J end by 4 bases, with 13 bases between. The CDR3 has 14 residues. The CDR3 DNA reads TGTGCCAGCAGGGCAGGGGACGGATACAATGAGCAGTTCTTC. It codes for CASRAGDGYNEQFF.

This rearrangement joins TRBV19 to TRBJ1-4; D possibly corresponds to TRBD1 (5 bases). This CDR3 spans 19 amino acids. Trimming left V 2 bases short and J 0 bases short, with 19 bases between. The V gene's germline CDR1 is LNHDA and CDR2 SQIVND (reference sequence). CDR3 amino acids: CASSIREGRGRSTNEKLFF. The CDR3 nucleotides are TGTGCCAGTAGTATACGGGAGGGGCGGGGACGCTCAACTAATGAAAAACTGTTTTTT.

This clone was observed a handful of times. The chain joins TRBV19 to TRBJ2-1; tentatively, D is TRBD1 (5 bases). CDR3 length: 13 residues. V lost 5 bases to trimming and J lost 8 bases, with 13 bases between them. Germline CDR1 and CDR2: LNHDA and SQIVND (reference sequence). The CDR3 DNA reads TGTGCCAGTAGTCTATCCCAGGGTCATGAGCAGTTCTTC. Protein product: CASSLSQGHEQFF.

The chain joins TRBV9 to TRBJ2-3, with D perhaps TRBD2 (6 bases). The CDR3 length is 14 residues. Between the trimmed V and J ends, which lost 4 bases and 7 bases, there was a span of 16 bases. Germline CDR1 SGDLS, CDR2 YYNGEE. The CDR3 reads CASSSRDSIHTQYF. CDR3 nucleotides: TGTGCCAGCAGCTCTCGGGACTCTATACATACGCAGTATTTT. Together with reference TRBV9 and TRBJ2-3, the CDR3 gives the full variable domain: DSGVTQTPKHLITATGQRVTLRCSPRSGDLSVYWYQQSLDQGLQFLIQYYNGEERAKGNILERFSAQQFPDLHSELNLSSLELGDSALYFCASSSRDSIHTQYFGPGTRLTVL.

The V and J genes are TRBV12-5 and TRBJ1-1; D is ambiguous. The germline V and J ends were trimmed by 8 bases and 0 bases, with 13 bases remaining between them. CDR1 is LGHNT, CDR2 FRNRAP, per germline. The CDR3 covers 14 residues. CDR3 coding DNA: TGTGCTAGTTCGGCCGGGGAATTGAACACTGAAGCTTTCTTT. It specifies CASSAGELNTEAFF.

V is TRBV5-8 and J is TRBJ2-3, with TRBD2 identical over 10 bases. Germline V CDR1 and CDR2: SGHTS, YDEGEE. Losses at the gene ends were 0 bases for V and 6 bases for J; bases not matched to a gene: 7. The CDR3 spans 16 residues. CDR3 sequence reads: CASSLGRASGGDTQYF. In nucleotides, the CDR3 is TGTGCCAGCAGCTTGGGCAGGGCTAGCGGGGGTGATACGCAGTATTTT. The whole variable domain, filled in from reference TRBV5-8 and TRBJ2-3, reads EAGVTQSPTHLIKTRGQQATLRCSPISGHTSVYWYQQALGLGLQFLLWYDEGEERNRGNFPPRFSGRQFPNYSSELNVNALELEDSALYLCASSLGRASGGDTQYFGPGTRLTVL.

V and J are TRBV6-1 and TRBJ2-2, with D unresolved. Germline CDR1 MNHNS, CDR2 SASEGT. CDR3 size: 13 residues. The germline V and J ends were trimmed by 3 bases and 6 bases, with 8 bases remaining between them. CDR3 residues: CASSENRAGELFF. The CDR3 region has the DNA TGTGCCAGCAGTGAGAACAGAGCCGGGGAGCTGTTTTTT.

The genes are TRBV5-5 and TRBJ1-2, with TRBD1 matching 8 bases. The CDR3 is 16 amino acids. Germline-derived CDR1 and CDR2 are SGHKS and YYEKEE (reference sequence). Trimming at V came to 2 bases and at J to 5 bases, leaving 11 bases not matched to a gene. This CDR3 reads CASSLRTPGQVYGYTF. DNA of the CDR3: TGTGCCAGCAGCTTACGTACCCCGGGACAGGTATATGGCTACACCTTC.

This clone appeared once. The CDR3 DNA sequence: TGTGCCAGCAGTTTAGAGAGTCCGCGGGGGGACGTGGGGGCCCAGTACTTC. Translating gives CASSLESPRGDVGAQYF. The chain is built from TRBV28 and TRBJ2-5; 8 nucleotides agree with TRBD2. The V gene's germline CDR1 is MDHEN and CDR2 SYDVKM. The CDR3 spans 17 residues. V was clipped by 2 bases and J by 9 bases; unmatched bases: 17.

The chain carries TRBV28 and TRBJ1-2; a possible D gene is TRBD1 (6 bases). Trimming took 6 bases from V and 2 from J, leaving 19 bases between them. The length of the CDR3 is 16 residues. Germline loops: CDR1 MDHEN, CDR2 SYDVKM. CDR3 loop: CASSPPNQGSNYGYTF. DNA for the CDR3: TGTGCCAGCAGCCCCCCTAACCAGGGGTCCAACTATGGCTACACCTTC.

This clone occurred a few times. The V and J genes are TRBV9 and TRBJ2-1; 9 bases fit TRBD1. The CDR3 has 14 residues. Germline loops: CDR1 SGDLS, CDR2 YYNGEE. V dropped 6 bases and J dropped 7; count of bases not matched to a gene: 8. CDR3 in amino acids: CASNLGQGGNEQFF. The CDR3 DNA reads TGTGCCAGCAACCTGGGACAGGGTGGAAATGAGCAGTTCTTC.

This clone appeared a single time. This chain links TRBV2 with TRBJ2-2, with 10 positions matching TRBD1. From germline, CDR1 is SNHLY and CDR2 FYNNEI. This CDR3 is built from 16 residues. Trimming removed 4 bases from V and 9 bases from J; junction bases left unmatched: 11. In DNA, the CDR3 is TGTGCCAGCAGTGTTTGGGGGACAGGGGAGGCCAGGGAGCTGTTTTTT. It codes for CASSVWGTGEARELFF.